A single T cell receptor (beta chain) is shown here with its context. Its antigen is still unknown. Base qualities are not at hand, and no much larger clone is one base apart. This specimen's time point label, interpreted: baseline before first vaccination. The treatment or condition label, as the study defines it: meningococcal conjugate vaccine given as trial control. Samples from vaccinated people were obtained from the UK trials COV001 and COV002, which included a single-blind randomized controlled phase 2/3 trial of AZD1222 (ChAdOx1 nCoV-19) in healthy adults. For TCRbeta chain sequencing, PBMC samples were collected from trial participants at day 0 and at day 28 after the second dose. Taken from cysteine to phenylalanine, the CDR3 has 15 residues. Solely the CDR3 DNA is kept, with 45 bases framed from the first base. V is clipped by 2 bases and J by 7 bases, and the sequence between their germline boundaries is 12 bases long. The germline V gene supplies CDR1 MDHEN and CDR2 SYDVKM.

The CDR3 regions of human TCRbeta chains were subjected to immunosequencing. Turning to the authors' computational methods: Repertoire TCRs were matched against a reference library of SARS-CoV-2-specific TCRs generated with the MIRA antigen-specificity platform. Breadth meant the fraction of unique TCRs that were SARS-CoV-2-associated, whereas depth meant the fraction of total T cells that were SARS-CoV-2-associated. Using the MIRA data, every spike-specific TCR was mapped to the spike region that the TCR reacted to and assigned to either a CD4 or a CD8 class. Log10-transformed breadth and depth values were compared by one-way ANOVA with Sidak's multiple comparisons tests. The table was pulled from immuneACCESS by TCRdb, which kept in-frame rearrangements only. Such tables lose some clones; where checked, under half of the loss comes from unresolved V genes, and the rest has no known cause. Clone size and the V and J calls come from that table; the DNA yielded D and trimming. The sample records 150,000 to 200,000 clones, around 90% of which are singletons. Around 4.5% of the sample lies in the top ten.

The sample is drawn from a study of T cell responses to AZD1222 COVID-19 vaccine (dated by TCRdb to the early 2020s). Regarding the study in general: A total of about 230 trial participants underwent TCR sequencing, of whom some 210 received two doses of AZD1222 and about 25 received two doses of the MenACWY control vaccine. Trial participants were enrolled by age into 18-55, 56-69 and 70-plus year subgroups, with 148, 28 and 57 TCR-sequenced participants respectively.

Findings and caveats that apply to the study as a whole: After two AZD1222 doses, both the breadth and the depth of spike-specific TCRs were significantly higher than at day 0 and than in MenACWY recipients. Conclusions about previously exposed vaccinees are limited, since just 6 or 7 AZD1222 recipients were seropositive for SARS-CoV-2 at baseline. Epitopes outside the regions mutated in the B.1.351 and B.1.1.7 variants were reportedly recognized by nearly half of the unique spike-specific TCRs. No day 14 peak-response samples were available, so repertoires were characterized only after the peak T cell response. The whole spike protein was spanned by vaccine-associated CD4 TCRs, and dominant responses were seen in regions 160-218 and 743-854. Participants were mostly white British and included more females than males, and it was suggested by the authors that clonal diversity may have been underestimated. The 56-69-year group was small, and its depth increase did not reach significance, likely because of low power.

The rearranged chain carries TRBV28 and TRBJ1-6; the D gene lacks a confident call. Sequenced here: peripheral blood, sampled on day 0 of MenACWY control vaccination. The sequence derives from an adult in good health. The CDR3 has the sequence CASSLTPRRNSPLHF. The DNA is TGTGCCAGCAGTTTAACCCCCCGTCGGAATTCACCCCTCCACTTT.